Below are 20 T cell receptor beta chains sequenced from a single sample in a study of blood T cell repertoires in COVID-19. Clones were sequenced by immunoSEQ multiplex PCR, and TCRdb holds only the in-frame ones, with some missing. The table has about 480,000 clones, roughly 90% seen once. Sequenced input: PBMCs or T cells enriched from blood (not recorded which). The receptors derive from a woman in her thirties or forties who had recovered from COVID-19.

The rearrangement links TRBV3-1 (or the pseudogene TRBV3-2) to TRBJ1-5; TRBD1 matches at 8 bases. This CDR3 contains 15 residues. Germline CDR1 and CDR2: LGHDT and YNNKEL (reference sequence). J lost 7 bases, V lost 1 base, and 6 bases had no gene match. CDR3 region: CASSQGATGGQPQHF. CDR3 coding DNA: TGTGCCAGCAGCCAAGGGGCAACAGGGGGACAGCCCCAGCATTTT.

The chain joins TRBV9 to TRBJ1-4; no clear D gene. CDR1 and CDR2 from the germline V gene are SGDLS and YYNGEE. Trimming took off 4 bases at V and 7 bases at J, with 14 bases between the two ends. The CDR3 spans 14 residues. The CDR3: CASSPPGAGEKLFF. The CDR3 nucleotides are TGTGCCAGCAGCCCCCCGGGAGCCGGTGAAAAACTGTTTTTT.

V usage is TRBV7-9 and J usage is TRBJ1-2; 8 bases align to TRBD1. V was pared by 8 bases and J by 2 bases, with 7 bases of the junction left unmatched. The CDR3 has 14 amino acids. The germline V gene has CDR1 SEHNR and CDR2 FQNEAQ (reference sequence). CDR3 coding DNA: TGTGCCAGCTACGGACAGGGCGGCAACTATGGCTACACCTTC. This translates into CASYGQGGNYGYTF.

The gene calls are TRBV11-3 and TRBJ2-7; 9 positions agree with TRBD2. The CDR3 has 12 residues. The J segment lost 9 bases and the V segment lost 4 bases, leaving 4 bases of the junction unmatched. CDR1 and CDR2 from the germline V gene are SGHNT and YENEEA. As DNA, the CDR3 is TGTGCCAGCAGCTCTAGCGGGAACGCGCAGTACTTC. It codes for CASSSSGNAQYF.

A single count supports this clone. This rearrangement joins TRBV9 to TRBJ2-1, with D maybe TRBD2 (6 bases). The CDR3 is made up of 17 amino acids. The ends were cut back, 0 bases at V and 8 bases at J, with 21 bases in the middle. Per germline, CDR1 SGDLS and CDR2 YYNGEE. Here the CDR3 reads CASSVGIGGGNIDEQFF. CDR3 nucleotide sequence: TGTGCCAGCAGCGTAGGAATAGGAGGCGGGAATATCGATGAGCAGTTCTTC.

The chain is built from TRBV11-2 and TRBJ1-4; D gene ambiguous. V was cut by 0 bases and J by 1 base, with 12 bases left in between. The CDR3 has 17 amino acids. Per the germline V gene, CDR1 is SGHAT and CDR2 is FQNNGV. The DNA of the CDR3 is TGTGCCAGCAGCTTAGATGGCCCGGGAGGAACTAATGAAAAACTGTTTTTT. This translates into CASSLDGPGGTNEKLFF. The variable domain in full, completed from reference TRBV11-2 and TRBJ1-4, reads EAGVAQSPRYKIIEKRQSVAFWCNPISGHATLYWYQQILGQGPKLLIQFQNNGVVDDSQLPKDRFSAERLKGVDSTLKIQPAKLEDSAVYLCASSLDGPGGTNEKLFFGSGTQLSVL.

This chain links TRBV27 with TRBJ2-3, with D tentatively TRBD1 (5 bases). The germline V gene has CDR1 MNHEY and CDR2 SMNVEV (reference sequence). The germline V and J ends were trimmed by 6 bases and 4 bases, with 14 bases remaining between them. This CDR3 comprises 14 residues. CDR3 sequence (DNA): TGTGCCAGCAGACTAAGCCCAGGGTCAGATACGCAGTATTTT. As protein: CASRLSPGSDTQYF.

The V and J genes are TRBV6-5 and TRBJ1-2; tentatively, D is TRBD1 (5 bases). Per the germline V gene, CDR1 is MNHEY and CDR2 is SVGAGI. This CDR3 is built from 13 residues. The V gene lost 8 bases and the J gene lost 0 bases, with 10 bases spanning the gap. Here the CDR3 reads CASQGTANYGYTF. CDR3 nucleotides: TGTGCCAGCCAGGGTACGGCTAACTATGGCTACACCTTC.

This chain links TRBV4-1 with TRBJ1-5, with a weak D call TRBD1 (6 bases). Germline V gives CDR1 MGHRA, CDR2 YSYEKL. This CDR3 contains 17 residues. V lost 4 bases and J lost 2, with 18 bases in between. Here the CDR3 DNA reads TGCGCCAGCAGCCCCCACGCAGGGGCGATTGGCAATCAGCCCCAGCATTTT. The encoded protein is CASSPHAGAIGNQPQHF.

This sequence joins TRBV5-4 and TRBJ1-4; possibly TRBD1 for D (6 bases). This CDR3 comprises 16 residues. Germline V gene sequence: CDR1 SGHNT, CDR2 YYREEE (reference sequence). The V end lost 4 bases, the J end lost 4 bases, and 17 bases lay between the germline ends. The CDR3 nucleotides are TGTGCCAGCAGCCCGGACCCACAGGGCATTAATGAAAAACTGTTTTTT. Amino acid sequence: CASSPDPQGINEKLFF.

The V and J genes are TRBV12-3 or TRBV12-4 and TRBJ1-5; D not resolved. Trimming pared 5 bases from V and 4 bases from J, leaving 9 bases between. CDR3 size: 13 residues. CDR3 in DNA: TGTGCCAGCAGTGAGCGATATAATCAGCCCCAGCATTTT. Its translation: CASSERYNQPQHF.

This clone was seen only once. The chain recombines TRBV13 with TRBJ1-1; D gene ambiguous. V was clipped by 0 bases and J by 11 bases, with 7 bases between them. CDR3 length equals 11 residues. CDR1 is PRHDT, CDR2 FYEKMQ, per germline (reference sequence). The CDR3 coding sequence is TGTGCCAGCAGCTTAGGCCTGGAGGCTTTCTTT. Protein product: CASSLGLEAFF.

This clone showed up just a few times. The rearrangement links TRBV29-1 to TRBJ1-1; 7 bases are shared with TRBD1. Germline V gene data show CDR1 as SQVTM and CDR2 as ANQGSEA. This CDR3 has 14 residues. V was clipped by 3 bases and J by 4 bases; unmatched bases: 8. The CDR3: CSVDHEGAGTEAFF. CDR3 coding DNA: TGCAGCGTTGACCATGAGGGGGCAGGCACTGAAGCTTTCTTT.

The CDR3 coding sequence is TGCAGCGTAGAAACAGATTCCACGGAGACCCAGTACTTC. This codes for CSVETDSTETQYF. The chain is built from TRBV29-1 and TRBJ2-5; D unclear. Germline V CDR1 and CDR2: SQVTM, ANQGSEA. V lost 6 bases and J 5 bases, leaving 16 bases between the germline ends. This CDR3 spans 13 amino acids. Full variable domain (outside the CDR3, taken from reference TRBV29-1 and TRBJ2-5): SAVISQKPSRDICQRGTSLTIQCQVDSQVTMMFWYRQQPGQSLTLIATANQGSEATYESGFVIDKFPISRPNLTFSTLTVSNMSPEDSSIYLCSVETDSTETQYFGPGTRLLVL.

The CDR3, as DNA: TGCGCCAGCAGCCAAGAAAGGAGGGCTAGCGGGAGGGCGGAGGAGACCCAGTACTTC. It yields the protein CASSQERRASGRAEETQYF. The chain uses TRBV4-3 and TRBJ2-5; 12 nucleotides match TRBD2. This CDR3 is 19 amino acids long. Per germline, CDR1 LGHNA and CDR2 YSLEER. V was pared by 0 bases and J by 5 bases, with 13 bases of the junction left unmatched.

The V gene is TRBV5-1, the J gene TRBJ2-5; 7 bases map to TRBD2. With V trimmed by 4 bases and J by 4 bases, 10 bases remained unmatched. This CDR3 contains 15 residues. Germline loops: CDR1 SGHRS, CDR2 YFSETQ. The CDR3 DNA sequence: TGCGCCAGCAGCCTGGGAGGGCCGTATCGAGAGACCCAGTACTTC. It codes for CASSLGGPYRETQYF.

The V gene is TRBV19, the J gene TRBJ1-1; D unclear. V dropped 7 bases and J dropped 3 bases, with 15 bases sitting between them. Looked up from germline, CDR1 is LNHDA and CDR2 is SQIVND (reference sequence). The CDR3 totals 14 residues. CDR3 coding DNA: TGTGCCAGTACAAATCGACCAGAGGACACTGAAGCTTTCTTT. Protein sequence: CASTNRPEDTEAFF.

V and J are TRBV2 and TRBJ2-4; 9 bases fit TRBD2. After removal of 1 base from V and 6 bases from J, the junction contained 7 bases not matched to a gene. The germline V gene encodes CDR1 SNHLY and CDR2 FYNNEI. The CDR3 sequence is 16 residues long. The CDR3 protein is CASSEGVAGVGNIQYF. The CDR3 bases are TGTGCCAGCAGTGAAGGGGTAGCGGGAGTGGGAAACATTCAGTACTTC.

In its sample, this clone was seen once. The chain couples TRBV6-6 to TRBJ1-5; D is unclear. CDR1 and CDR2 (germline): MNHNY, SVGAGI (reference sequence). V shed 8 bases and J shed 2 bases, with 13 bases lying between them. The CDR3 sequence is 14 residues long. As DNA, the CDR3 is TGTGCCAGCTGGCCCCCGAGGGGCAATCAGCCCCAGCATTTT. Protein: CASWPPRGNQPQHF.

V is TRBV10-3 and J is TRBJ2-5, with 10 bases identical to TRBD2. CDR3 size: 18 residues. The junction had 18 bases not matched to a gene; V was cut back by 4 bases and J by 7 bases. Germline assignment: CDR1 ENHRY and CDR2 SYGVKD. In DNA, the CDR3 is TGTGCCATCAGTGCTGAGCGGGAGGGCCGGTACGAGTTAGGGACCCAGTACTTC. This translates into CAISAEREGRYELGTQYF.